Listed here are 29 T cell receptor beta chains from one sample, sequenced in a study of blood T cell repertoires in COVID-19. Some clones are missing from TCRdb's copy, which holds only in-frame ones; the method was immunoSEQ multiplex PCR. This table has roughly 290,000 clones, around 91% appearing once. Specimen: peripheral blood. These receptors all stem from a woman aged 60-75 years with acute or convalescent COVID-19.

This clone was seen a handful of times. The rearrangement uses TRBV5-4 and TRBJ2-2; a weak D match, TRBD2 (5 bases). The V end lost 4 bases, the J end lost 1 base, and 17 bases lay between the germline ends. The CDR3 covers 17 residues. Per germline, CDR1 SGHNT and CDR2 YYREEE (reference sequence). CDR3 amino acids: CASSAGNRVRNTGELFF. The CDR3 DNA is TGTGCCAGCAGCGCCGGGAACCGGGTTAGGAACACCGGGGAGCTGTTTTTT.

CDR3 sequence (DNA): TGTGCCAGCAGCTTGGGAACAGGGCAAAGGCCCTACGAGCAGTACTTC. Protein sequence: CASSLGTGQRPYEQYF. The gene calls are TRBV5-6 and TRBJ2-7; weak D call: TRBD1 (6 bases). This CDR3 spans 16 amino acids. Trimming pared 0 bases from V and 2 bases from J, leaving 15 bases between. Germline loops: CDR1 SGHDT, CDR2 YYEEEE. The variable domain in full, with the rest retrieved from reference TRBV5-6 and TRBJ2-7, is DAGVTQSPTHLIKTRGQQVTLRCSPKSGHDTVSWYQQALGQGPQFIFQYYEEEERQRGNFPDRFSGHQFPNYSSELNVNALLLGDSALYLCASSLGTGQRPYEQYFGPGTRLTVT.

The gene calls are TRBV6-6 and TRBJ2-7; TRBD2 is a possible D gene (6 bases). Per the germline V gene, CDR1 is MNHNY and CDR2 is SVGAGI (reference sequence). The CDR3 extends over 15 amino acids. V was pared by 4 bases and J by 5 bases, with 18 bases between. Here the CDR3 DNA reads TGTGCCAGCAGTTCCAACATCCGGGGGAGGAACGAGCAGTACTTC. Its protein is CASSSNIRGRNEQYF.

This chain links TRBV3-1 (or the pseudogene TRBV3-2) with TRBJ2-5; D perhaps matches TRBD1 (6 bases). Germline assignment: CDR1 LGHDT and CDR2 YNNKEL (reference sequence). The CDR3 consists of 15 residues. The ends were cut back, 4 bases at V and 1 base at J, with 13 bases in the middle. Here the CDR3 reads CASSPVRGGQETQYF. Here the CDR3 DNA reads TGTGCCAGCAGCCCGGTAAGAGGGGGCCAAGAGACCCAGTACTTC.

CDR3 DNA: TGTGCCAGCAGCTTGGGCGCAGGGGTGGATGAAAAACTGTTTTTT. This codes for CASSLGAGVDEKLFF. The chain is built from TRBV5-4 and TRBJ1-4; perhaps TRBD1 as D (6 bases). Trimming shortened V by 0 bases and J by 6 bases, and 12 bases separated the two germline ends. CDR3 length equals 15 residues. The germline gives CDR1 SGHNT, CDR2 YYREEE (reference sequence).

The V and J genes are TRBV5-1 and TRBJ1-4; 8 bases match TRBD1. The CDR3 totals 15 residues. Losses at the gene ends were 4 bases for V and 4 bases for J; bases not matched to a gene: 6. Germline loops: CDR1 SGHRS, CDR2 YFSETQ. The CDR3 protein is CASSVGTGRNEKLFF. DNA for the CDR3: TGCGCCAGCAGCGTTGGGACAGGCCGTAATGAAAAACTGTTTTTT.

The chain uses TRBV11-2 and TRBJ2-1, with 7 bases identical to TRBD2. CDR3 length equals 14 residues. V lost 6 bases, J lost 5 bases, and 7 bases stayed unmatched. In germline, CDR1 is SGHAT, CDR2 FQNNGV. The DNA of the CDR3 is TGTGCCAGCAGGGGAGGGCTAGCGGACAATGAGCAGTTCTTC. This gives the protein CASRGGLADNEQFF.

The J gene is TRBJ2-1, the V gene TRBV20-1, with D possibly matching TRBD2 (6 bases). Looked up from germline, CDR1 is DFQATT and CDR2 is SNEGSKA (reference sequence). The length of the CDR3 is 14 residues. V was clipped by 3 bases and J by 3 bases, with 12 bases between them. The CDR3 is CSASAGSYYNEQFF. The CDR3 DNA reads TGCAGTGCTAGTGCGGGGTCGTACTACAATGAGCAGTTCTTC.

The chain has TRBV18 and TRBJ2-3; 7 nucleotides agree with TRBD2. This CDR3 contains 16 residues. The V gene end was trimmed by 1 base and the J gene end by 1 base; junction bases not matched to a gene: 5. The germline gives CDR1 KGHSH, CDR2 LQKENI. The CDR3 protein is CASSPLREGGTDTQYF. The DNA of the CDR3 is TGTGCCAGCTCACCACTCAGGGAGGGTGGCACAGATACGCAGTATTTT.

This clone was detected a few times. This sequence joins TRBV11-3 and TRBJ2-1, with 8 bases identical to TRBD1. Germline loops: CDR1 SGHNT, CDR2 YENEEA. V was pared by 4 bases and J by 6 bases, with 11 bases of the junction left unmatched. This CDR3 has 16 amino acids. Here the CDR3 reads CASSSGGQVWGNEQFF. The CDR3 DNA is TGTGCCAGCAGCTCCGGGGGACAGGTGTGGGGCAATGAGCAGTTCTTC.

CDR3 amino acids: CSASPGQNQPQHF. CDR3 coding DNA: TGCAGTGCTAGTCCGGGACAGAATCAGCCCCAGCATTTT. The V call is TRBV20-1, the J call TRBJ1-5; 7 bases are shared with TRBD1. Germline CDR1 DFQATT, CDR2 SNEGSKA (reference sequence). This CDR3 has 13 amino acids. V shed 3 bases, J shed 4 bases, and the junction held 3 bases outside the gene matches.

This clone has only one observation. The chain couples TRBV7-2 to TRBJ1-3; D unclear. The V end lost 5 bases, the J end lost 2 bases, and 10 bases lay between the germline ends. The CDR3 loop spans 14 amino acids. CDR1 SGHTA and CDR2 FQGNSA come from the germline V gene. The CDR3 spells CASSKEAAGNTIYF. The CDR3 bases are TGTGCCAGCAGCAAGGAGGCAGCTGGAAACACCATATATTTT.

This chain uses TRBV7-9 with TRBJ2-7; maybe TRBD1 (5 bases). V gave up 5 bases and J gave up 3 bases, with 8 bases separating them. The CDR3 is 12 amino acids. The germline CDR1 and CDR2 sequences are SEHNR and FQNEAQ (reference sequence). The CDR3 here is CASSRQLYEQYF. The DNA of the CDR3 is TGTGCCAGCAGCCGACAGCTCTACGAGCAGTACTTC.

A few counts support this clone. The rearrangement uses TRBV28 and TRBJ2-7; no reliable D call. This CDR3 spans 12 amino acids. V was clipped by 7 bases and J by 4 bases, with 11 bases between them. Looked up from germline, CDR1 is MDHEN and CDR2 is SYDVKM. The CDR3 is CASTNTGYEQYF. CDR3 nucleotides: TGTGCCAGCACGAACACGGGTTACGAGCAGTACTTC.

The chain couples TRBV28 to TRBJ2-5, with 11 nucleotides matching TRBD2. V gave up 3 bases and J gave up 4 bases; unmatched junction bases: 4. Looked up from germline, CDR1 is MDHEN and CDR2 is SYDVKM. The CDR3 length is 15 residues. CDR3 residues: CASSFLAGGAETQYF. CDR3 DNA sequence: TGTGCCAGCAGTTTCCTAGCGGGAGGTGCAGAGACCCAGTACTTC. Filled out from reference TRBV28 and TRBJ2-5, the complete variable domain reads DVKVTQSSRYLVKRTGEKVFLECVQDMDHENMFWYRQDPGLGLRLIYFSYDVKMKEKGDIPEGYSVSREKKERFSLILESASTNQTSMYLCASSFLAGGAETQYFGPGTRLLVL.

The chain couples TRBV7-6 to TRBJ1-3, with 10 bases identical to TRBD1. The length of the CDR3 is 18 residues. Germline V lookup: CDR1 SGHVS, CDR2 FNYEAQ. Trimming at V came to 0 bases and at J to 1 base, leaving 6 bases not matched to a gene. The CDR3 DNA is TGTGCCAGCAGCTTAGCCGGGACAGGGGCTCCATCTGGAAACACCATATATTTT. It yields the protein CASSLAGTGAPSGNTIYF.

V is TRBV5-1 and J is TRBJ2-2; 7 nucleotides match TRBD1. The V gene end was trimmed by 4 bases and the J gene end by 0 bases; junction bases not matched to a gene: 6. In germline, CDR1 is SGHRS, CDR2 YFSETQ. The length of the CDR3 is 16 residues. The CDR3 here is CASSDTGTANTGELFF. The CDR3 region has the DNA TGCGCCAGCAGCGATACCGGGACAGCGAACACCGGGGAGCTGTTTTTT.

The chain carries TRBV7-9 and TRBJ2-7, with 7 positions matching TRBD1. The ends lost 4 bases at V and 2 bases at J; junction bases unmatched: 20. The CDR3 has 19 amino acids. CDR1 and CDR2 (germline): SEHNR, FQNEAQ (reference sequence). The CDR3: CASSWGSDRIRLNPYEQYF. The CDR3, as DNA: TGTGCCAGCAGCTGGGGGTCGGACAGGATAAGGCTAAATCCCTACGAGCAGTACTTC.

The chain carries TRBV29-1 and TRBJ2-7, with 7 bases matching TRBD2. The CDR3 is made up of 15 amino acids. Germline loops: CDR1 SQVTM, CDR2 ANQGSEA. The ends lost 1 base at V and 4 bases at J; junction bases unmatched: 10. Written as DNA, the CDR3 is TGCAGCGTTGAAGGCGGGGGAGACCTCCCGTACGAGCAGTACTTC. This encodes CSVEGGGDLPYEQYF.

The gene calls are TRBV14 and TRBJ2-3; TRBD1 matches 7 bases. V was clipped by 0 bases and J by 5 bases; unmatched bases: 11. This CDR3 has 17 residues. CDR1 is SGHDN and CDR2 is FVKESK in the germline V gene. The CDR3 spells CASSQELYDRAGDTQYF. CDR3 bases: TGTGCCAGCAGCCAAGAGCTGTACGACAGGGCTGGAGATACGCAGTATTTT.

Here the CDR3 reads CSASGDRASGRVGGTQYF. The CDR3 DNA follows: TGCAGTGCTAGTGGGGACAGGGCTAGCGGGAGGGTTGGGGGTACGCAGTATTTT. The J gene is TRBJ2-3, the V gene TRBV20-1; 12 positions match TRBD2. The CDR3 loop spans 18 amino acids. The junction had 18 bases not matched to a gene; V was cut back by 3 bases and J by 8 bases. CDR1 is DFQATT, CDR2 SNEGSKA, per germline (reference sequence).

V and J are TRBV10-1 and TRBJ1-2; 9 nucleotides line up with TRBD1. The CDR3 loop spans 19 amino acids. From germline, CDR1 is WNHNN and CDR2 SYGVQD (reference sequence). Losses at the gene ends were 3 bases for V and 3 bases for J; bases not matched to a gene: 17. This chain's CDR3 is CASSEFPLGQGMWDYGYTF. The DNA for the CDR3 is TGCGCCAGCAGTGAATTTCCGTTGGGACAGGGTATGTGGGACTATGGCTACACCTTC.

The V gene is TRBV13, the J gene TRBJ2-1; TRBD2 agrees at 13 bases. Trimming at V came to 2 bases and at J to 1 base, leaving 11 bases not matched to a gene. CDR3 size: 20 residues. Germline values: CDR1 PRHDT, CDR2 FYEKMQ (reference sequence). The CDR3 region is CASSLTGGLAGFGSYNEQFF. The CDR3 coding sequence is TGTGCCAGCAGCTTAACGGGGGGACTAGCGGGATTCGGGTCCTACAATGAGCAGTTCTTC.

V and J are TRBV3-1 (or the pseudogene TRBV3-2) and TRBJ1-2, with D possibly matching TRBD1 (5 bases). Deletions cut 4 bases from V and 8 bases from J, with 23 bases between. The germline V gene encodes CDR1 LGHDT and CDR2 YNNKEL (reference sequence). The CDR3 contains 16 residues. Here the CDR3 reads CASSRNRHRRVRGYTF. Here the CDR3 DNA reads TGTGCCAGCAGCCGGAACCGTCACAGGCGAGTGCGCGGCTACACCTTC.

This chain links TRBV6-5 with TRBJ2-7; D is ambiguous. The germline gives CDR1 MNHEY, CDR2 SVGAGI. CDR3 size: 14 residues. V lost 0 bases to trimming and J lost 3 bases, with 9 bases between them. The CDR3 here is CASSYSSQFYEQYF. The CDR3 DNA sequence: TGTGCCAGCAGTTACTCTAGCCAGTTCTACGAGCAGTACTTC.

V usage is TRBV2 and J usage is TRBJ1-6, with 10 bases matching TRBD1. The CDR3 runs 15 residues. Germline V CDR1 and CDR2: SNHLY, FYNNEI. V shed 6 bases and J 10 bases; nucleotides not matched to a gene: 9. The CDR3 DNA reads TGTGCCAGCAGCGGGACCGGGACAGGGGTCTCACCCCTCCACTTT. It encodes CASSGTGTGVSPLHF.

The chain has TRBV15 and TRBJ1-5, with D perhaps TRBD1 (5 bases). Per the germline V gene, CDR1 is LNHNV and CDR2 is YYDKDF (reference sequence). V was pared by 1 base and J by 6 bases, with 13 bases between. The CDR3 has 15 amino acids. CDR3 sequence: CATSRGQGRAQPQHF. CDR3 DNA sequence: TGTGCCACCAGCAGAGGGCAGGGAAGGGCTCAGCCCCAGCATTTT.

The CDR3 region is CASSLGSGGTLGTQYF. As DNA, the CDR3 is TGTGCCAGCAGCTTAGGTAGCGGGGGGACCCTAGGTACGCAGTATTTT. V and J are TRBV7-6 and TRBJ2-3; 10 nucleotides match TRBD2. The CDR3 is made up of 16 amino acids. Germline trimming cut 1 base from V and 8 bases from J; bases unmatched to any gene: 9. The V gene's germline CDR1 is SGHVS and CDR2 FNYEAQ.

This clone was counted once. The chain combines TRBV7-3 with TRBJ2-1, with 8 bases fitting TRBD2. Per the germline V gene, CDR1 is SGHTA and CDR2 is FQGTGA. V dropped 2 bases and J dropped 9; count of bases not matched to a gene: 6. The CDR3 sequence is 14 residues long. The CDR3 is CASSLEAGVGEQFF. The CDR3 DNA follows: TGTGCCAGCAGCTTAGAAGCGGGAGTTGGTGAGCAGTTCTTC.